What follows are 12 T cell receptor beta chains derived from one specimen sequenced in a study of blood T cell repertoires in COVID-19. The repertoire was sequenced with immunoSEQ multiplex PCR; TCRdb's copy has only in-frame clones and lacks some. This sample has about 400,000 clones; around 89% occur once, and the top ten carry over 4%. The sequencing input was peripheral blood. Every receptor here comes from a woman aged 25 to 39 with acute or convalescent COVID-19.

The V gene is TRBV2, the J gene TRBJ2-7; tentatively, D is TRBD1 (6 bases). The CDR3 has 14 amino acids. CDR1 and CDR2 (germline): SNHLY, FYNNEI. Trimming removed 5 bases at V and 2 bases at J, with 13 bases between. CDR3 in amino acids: CASSKGQGPYEQYF. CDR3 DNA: TGTGCCAGCAGTAAGGGGCAGGGGCCCTACGAGCAGTACTTC.

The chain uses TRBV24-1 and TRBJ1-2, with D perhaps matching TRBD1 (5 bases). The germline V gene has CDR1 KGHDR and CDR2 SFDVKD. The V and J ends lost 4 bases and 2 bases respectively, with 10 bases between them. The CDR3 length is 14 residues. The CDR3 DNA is TGTGCCACCAGTGACGCCGGGGGGAACTATGGCTACACCTTC. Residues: CATSDAGGNYGYTF.

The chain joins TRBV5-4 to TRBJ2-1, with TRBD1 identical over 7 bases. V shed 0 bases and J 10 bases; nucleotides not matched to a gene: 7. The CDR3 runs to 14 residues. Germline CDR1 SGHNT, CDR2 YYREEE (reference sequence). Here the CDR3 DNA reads TGTGCCAGCAGCTTGGGACTTCCGGGACAGGAGCAGTTCTTC. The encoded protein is CASSLGLPGQEQFF.

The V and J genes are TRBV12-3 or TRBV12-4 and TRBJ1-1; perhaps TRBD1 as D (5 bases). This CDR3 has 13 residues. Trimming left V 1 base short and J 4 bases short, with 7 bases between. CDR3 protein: CASSLEGLTEAFF. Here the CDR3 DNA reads TGTGCCAGCAGTTTAGAGGGGCTCACTGAAGCTTTCTTT.

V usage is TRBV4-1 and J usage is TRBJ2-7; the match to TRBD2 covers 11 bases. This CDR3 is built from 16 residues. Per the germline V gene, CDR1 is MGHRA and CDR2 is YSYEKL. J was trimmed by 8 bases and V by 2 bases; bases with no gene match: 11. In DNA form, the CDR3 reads TGCGCCAGCAGCCAACTCACTAGCGGGGGTTGGGACCAGCAGTACTTC. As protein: CASSQLTSGGWDQQYF.

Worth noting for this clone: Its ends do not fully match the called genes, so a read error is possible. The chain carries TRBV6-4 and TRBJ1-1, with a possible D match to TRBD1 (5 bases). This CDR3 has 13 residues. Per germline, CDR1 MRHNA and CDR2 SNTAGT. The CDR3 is CASSDPDSSDAFF. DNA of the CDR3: TGTGCCAGCAGTGACCCCGACAGCTCTGACGCTTTCTTT.

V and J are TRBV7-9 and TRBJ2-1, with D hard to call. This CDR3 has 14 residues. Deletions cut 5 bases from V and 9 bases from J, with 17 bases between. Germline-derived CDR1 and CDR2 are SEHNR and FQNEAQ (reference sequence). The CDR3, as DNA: TGTGCCAGCAGCCTCCGGGTCTCTACAAGTGAGCAGTTCTTC. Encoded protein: CASSLRVSTSEQFF. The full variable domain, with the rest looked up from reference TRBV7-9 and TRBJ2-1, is DTGVSQNPRHKITKRGQNVTFRCDPISEHNRLYWYRQTLGQGPEFLTYFQNEAQLEKSRLLSDRFSAERPKGSFSTLEIQRTEQGDSAMYLCASSLRVSTSEQFFGPGTRLTVL.

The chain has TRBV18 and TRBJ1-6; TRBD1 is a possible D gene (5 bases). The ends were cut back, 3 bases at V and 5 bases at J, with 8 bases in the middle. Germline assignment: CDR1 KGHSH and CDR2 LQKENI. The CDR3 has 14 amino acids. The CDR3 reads CASSPQGDNSPLHF. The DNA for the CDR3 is TGTGCCAGCTCACCCCAGGGCGATAATTCACCCCTCCACTTT.

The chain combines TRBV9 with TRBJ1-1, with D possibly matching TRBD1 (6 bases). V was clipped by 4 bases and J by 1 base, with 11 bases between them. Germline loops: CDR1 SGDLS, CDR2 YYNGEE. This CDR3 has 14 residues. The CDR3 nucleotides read TGTGCCAGCAGCCCCAGGACAGAGAACACTGAAGCTTTCTTT. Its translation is CASSPRTENTEAFF.

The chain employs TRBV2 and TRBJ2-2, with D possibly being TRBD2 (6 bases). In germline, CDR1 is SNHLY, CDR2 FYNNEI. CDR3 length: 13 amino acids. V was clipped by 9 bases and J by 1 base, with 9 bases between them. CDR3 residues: CASGGGNTGELFF. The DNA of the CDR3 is TGTGCCAGTGGGGGAGGGAACACCGGGGAGCTGTTTTTT. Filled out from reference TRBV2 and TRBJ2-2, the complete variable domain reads EPEVTQTPSHQVTQMGQEVILRCVPISNHLYFYWYRQILGQKVEFLVSFYNNEISEKSEIFDDQFSVERPDGSNFTLKIRSTKLEDSAMYFCASGGGNTGELFFGEGSRLTVL.

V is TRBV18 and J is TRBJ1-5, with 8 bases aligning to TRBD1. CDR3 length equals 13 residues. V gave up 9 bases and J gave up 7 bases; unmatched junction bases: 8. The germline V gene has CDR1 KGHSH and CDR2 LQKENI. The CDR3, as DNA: TGTGCCAGTTCCAGCGACAGGGGACAGCCCCAGCATTTT. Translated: CASSSDRGQPQHF.

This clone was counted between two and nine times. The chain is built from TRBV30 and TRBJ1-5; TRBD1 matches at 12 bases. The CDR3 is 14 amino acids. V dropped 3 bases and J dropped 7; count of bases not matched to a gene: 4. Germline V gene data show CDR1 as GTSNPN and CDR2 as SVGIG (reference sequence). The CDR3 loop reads CAWRGTGGGQPQHF. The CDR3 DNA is TGTGCCTGGAGGGGGACAGGGGGCGGCCAGCCCCAGCATTTT.